This TCR beta chain was observed in a study of blood T cell repertoires in COVID-19. Study-level information: Sites in the United States, Italy and Spain provided acute and convalescent COVID-19 samples. Sample material is recorded as cDNA or gDNA derived from T cells, B-cell-depleted T cells, or PBMCs.

Under the authors' procedure: Estimation of nucleated cell counts relied on the amplification of reference gene primers. This table comes from immunoSEQ multiplex PCR, and its TCRdb copy is limited to in-frame clones, with some not included. The V and J calls and clone size come from that table; D and trimming were worked out from the DNA. The repertoire holds 280,000 or so clones, with roughly 87% as singletons. CDR1 and CDR2 (germline): SGHTA, FQGNSA. V gave up 5 bases and J gave up 3 bases, with 10 bases separating them. The CDR3 is 13 residues long. Material for sequencing was peripheral blood. The TCR sequence derives from a human donor in a cohort sampled during active COVID-19. The chain uses TRBV7-2 and TRBJ2-5; D is perhaps TRBD1 (5 bases). The CDR3 sequence is CASSTTVEETQYF. For the CDR3, the DNA is TGTGCCAGCAGCACGACAGTTGAAGAGACCCAGTACTTC.